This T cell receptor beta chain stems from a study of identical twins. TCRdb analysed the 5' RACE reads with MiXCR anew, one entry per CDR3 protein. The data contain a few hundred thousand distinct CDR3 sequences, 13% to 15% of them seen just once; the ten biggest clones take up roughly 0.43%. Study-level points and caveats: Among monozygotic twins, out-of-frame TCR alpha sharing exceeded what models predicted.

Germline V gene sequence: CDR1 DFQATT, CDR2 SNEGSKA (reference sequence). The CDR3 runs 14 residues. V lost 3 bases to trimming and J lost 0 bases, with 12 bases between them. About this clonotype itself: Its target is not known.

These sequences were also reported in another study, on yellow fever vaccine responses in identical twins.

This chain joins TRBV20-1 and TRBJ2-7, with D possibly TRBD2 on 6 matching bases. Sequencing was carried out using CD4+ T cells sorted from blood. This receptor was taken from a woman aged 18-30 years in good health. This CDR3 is CSASRPSASYEQYF. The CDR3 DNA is TGCAGTGCTAGCCGGCCTAGCGCCTCCTACGAGCAGTACTTC.